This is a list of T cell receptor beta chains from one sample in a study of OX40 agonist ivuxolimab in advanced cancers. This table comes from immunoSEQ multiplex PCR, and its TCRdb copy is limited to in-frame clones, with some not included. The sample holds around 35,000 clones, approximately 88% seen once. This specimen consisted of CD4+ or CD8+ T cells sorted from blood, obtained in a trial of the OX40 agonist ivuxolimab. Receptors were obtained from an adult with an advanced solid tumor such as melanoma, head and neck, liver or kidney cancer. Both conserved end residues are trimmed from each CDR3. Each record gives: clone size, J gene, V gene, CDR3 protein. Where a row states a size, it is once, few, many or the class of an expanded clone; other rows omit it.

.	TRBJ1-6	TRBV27	ASTRSGGRVVSPLH
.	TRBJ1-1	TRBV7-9	ASSGAVEAF
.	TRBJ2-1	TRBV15	ATSRDRGYNEQF
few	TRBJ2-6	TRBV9	ASNTRVSGANVLT
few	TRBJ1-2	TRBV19	ASSIGNGYT
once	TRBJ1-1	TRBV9	ASSFGQGLNTEAF
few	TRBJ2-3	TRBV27	ASSSLLAGTDTQY
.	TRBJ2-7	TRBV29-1	SVEETGTSYEQY
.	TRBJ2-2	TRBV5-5	ASSPGLSNTGELF
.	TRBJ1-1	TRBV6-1	ASRVGGTEAF
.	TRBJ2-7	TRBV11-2	ASSPGTGGIIYEQY
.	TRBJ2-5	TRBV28	ASSLRGGTGAESGETQY
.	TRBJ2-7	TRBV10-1	ASSEYRDSTYEQY
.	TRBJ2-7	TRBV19	ASSMGTGPYEQY
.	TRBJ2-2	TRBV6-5	ASSYRSTGELF
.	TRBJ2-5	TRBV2	ASRAPAGSPYQETQY
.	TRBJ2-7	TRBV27	ASSTAGDEQY
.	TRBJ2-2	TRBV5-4	ASSFTGTSSHQRELF
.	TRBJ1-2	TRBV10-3	AISDPGGYGYT
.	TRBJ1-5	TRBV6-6	ASSYFTGSNQPQH
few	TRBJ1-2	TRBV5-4	ASSLETGTGYGYT
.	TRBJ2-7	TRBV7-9	ASSLTGTLTYEQY
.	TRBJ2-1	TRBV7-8	ASNPGEGNEQF
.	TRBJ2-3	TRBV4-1	ASSQDWASTDTQY
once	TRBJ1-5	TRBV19	ASSIDRDRGLRNQPQH
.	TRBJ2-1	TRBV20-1	SARGGNEQF
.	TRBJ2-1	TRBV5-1	ASSLDDYNEQF
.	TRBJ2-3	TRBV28	ASSSLFGRVGDTQY
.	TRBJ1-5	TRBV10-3	AISETASNQPQH
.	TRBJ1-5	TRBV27	ASSLSYWGSGGPQH
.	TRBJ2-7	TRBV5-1	ASSFAGGRPYEQY
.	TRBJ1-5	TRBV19	ASSIGNSNQPQH
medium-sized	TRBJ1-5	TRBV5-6	ASSLGSTEPQH
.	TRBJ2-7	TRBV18	ASSLVQGLLSSYEQY
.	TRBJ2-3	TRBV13	ASSSGQGITDTQY
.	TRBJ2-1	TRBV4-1	ASSQGQFSYNEQF
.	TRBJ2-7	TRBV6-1	ASNLRLAGAYEQY
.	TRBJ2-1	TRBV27	ASSPEQGTPYNEQF
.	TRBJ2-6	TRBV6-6	AIHSPGANVLT
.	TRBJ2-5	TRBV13	ASSLRLAVETQY
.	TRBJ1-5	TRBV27	ASSEGRSNQPQH
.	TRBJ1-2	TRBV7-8	ASSSGTPGYT
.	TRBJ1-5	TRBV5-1	ASSASGTGGDQPQH
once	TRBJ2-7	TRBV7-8	ASSLGPPPYEQY
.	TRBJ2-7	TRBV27	ASSPGTSTHEQY
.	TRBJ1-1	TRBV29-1	SVERGDTEAF
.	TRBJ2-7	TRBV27	ASSPGTPKEQY
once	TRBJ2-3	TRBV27	ASSGLAGATGSTDTQY